This T cell receptor (beta chain) was found in a study of regulatory T cells in long-lasting Graves disease. Study-level results: Persistent cases of Graves' showed reduced TCR diversity relative to newly diagnosed patients.

This clonotype was recorded many times. Its antigen is unknown. Time point denoted: persistent/refractory GD, antithyroid drugs over 5 years with positive TRAb. Construction of the TCR library relied on RNA isolated from PBMCs. Losses at the gene ends were 6 bases for V and 6 bases for J; bases not matched to a gene: 7. The CDR3 has 13 residues. CDR1 is DFQATT, CDR2 SNEGSKA, per germline (reference sequence). With iRepertoire HTBI primers and Arm-PCR of CDR3 regions, TCR beta libraries were built. From the multiplex PCR reads, TCRdb called clonotypes with MiXCR, one entry per CDR3 protein. The table shows fewer than 400,000 distinct CDR3 sequences, with around 21% occurring only once.

This rearrangement joins TRBV20-1 to TRBJ1-5; 8 bases agree with TRBD1. The source of this sequence is a female donor with Graves disease. The sample was peripheral blood mononuclear cells (PBMCs), taken when the disease was refractory, from a patient treated with antithyroid drugs. CDR3 loop: CSATQGASQPQHF. In DNA form, the CDR3 reads TGCAGTGCGACGCAGGGGGCTTCTCAGCCCCAGCATTTT.